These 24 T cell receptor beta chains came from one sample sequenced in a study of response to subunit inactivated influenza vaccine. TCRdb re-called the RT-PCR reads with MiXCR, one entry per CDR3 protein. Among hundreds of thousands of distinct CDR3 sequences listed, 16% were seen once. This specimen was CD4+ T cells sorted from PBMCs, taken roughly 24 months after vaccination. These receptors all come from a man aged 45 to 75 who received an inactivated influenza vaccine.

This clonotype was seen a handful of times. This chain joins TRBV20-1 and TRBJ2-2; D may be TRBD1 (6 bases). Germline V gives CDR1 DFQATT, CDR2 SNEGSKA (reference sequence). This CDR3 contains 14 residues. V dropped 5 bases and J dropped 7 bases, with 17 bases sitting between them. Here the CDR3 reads CSAHQRGSGGELFF. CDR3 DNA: TGCAGTGCTCACCAAAGGGGGTCCGGCGGGGAGCTGTTTTTT.

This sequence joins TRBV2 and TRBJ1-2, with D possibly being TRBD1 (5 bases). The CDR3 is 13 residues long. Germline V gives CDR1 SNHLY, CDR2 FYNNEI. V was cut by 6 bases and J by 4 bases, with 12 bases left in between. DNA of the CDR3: TGTGCCAGCAGAGACGACAGCCCCTATGGCTACACCTTC. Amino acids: CASRDDSPYGYTF. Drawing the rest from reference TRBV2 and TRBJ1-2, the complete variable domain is EPEVTQTPSHQVTQMGQEVILRCVPISNHLYFYWYRQILGQKVEFLVSFYNNEISEKSEIFDDQFSVERPDGSNFTLKIRSTKLEDSAMYFCASRDDSPYGYTFGSGTRLTVV.

Here the CDR3 DNA reads TGTGCCATCAGGGGGGACACACAGAACACTGAAGCTTTCTTT. Translation gives CAIRGDTQNTEAFF. J is TRBJ1-1 and V is TRBV10-3, with a tentative D call TRBD1 (6 bases). The V gene lost 6 bases and the J gene lost 1 base, with 12 bases spanning the gap. Germline CDR1 ENHRY, CDR2 SYGVKD. This CDR3 contains 14 residues.

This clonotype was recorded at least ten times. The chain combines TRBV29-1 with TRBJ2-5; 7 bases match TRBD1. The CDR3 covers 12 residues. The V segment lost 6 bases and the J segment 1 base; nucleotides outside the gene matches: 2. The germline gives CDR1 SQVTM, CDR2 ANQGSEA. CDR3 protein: CSVGDSQETQYF. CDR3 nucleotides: TGCAGCGTCGGGGACAGCCAAGAGACCCAGTACTTC.

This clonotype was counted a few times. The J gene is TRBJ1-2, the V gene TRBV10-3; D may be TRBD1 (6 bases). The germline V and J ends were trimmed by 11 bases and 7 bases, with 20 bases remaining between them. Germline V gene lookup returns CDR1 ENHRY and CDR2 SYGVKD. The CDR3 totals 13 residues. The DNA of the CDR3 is TGTGCCGCAAACGGGGGGCGCATCAGTGGCTACACCTTC. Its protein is CAANGGRISGYTF.

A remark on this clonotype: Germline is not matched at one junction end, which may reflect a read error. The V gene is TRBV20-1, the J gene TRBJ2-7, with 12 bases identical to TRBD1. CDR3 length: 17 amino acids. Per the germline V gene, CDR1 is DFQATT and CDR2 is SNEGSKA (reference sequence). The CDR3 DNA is TGCTGTGCCGGCTCGGTAGCCGGGACAGGGGGCCCCTACGAGCAGTACTTC. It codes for CCAGSVAGTGGPYEQYF.

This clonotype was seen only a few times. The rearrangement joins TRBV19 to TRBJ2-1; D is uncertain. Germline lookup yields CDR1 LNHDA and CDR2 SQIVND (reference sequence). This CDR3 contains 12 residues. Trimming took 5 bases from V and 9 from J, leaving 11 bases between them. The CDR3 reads CASSGLMLEQFF. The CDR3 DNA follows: TGTGCCAGTAGTGGTTTAATGCTTGAGCAGTTCTTC. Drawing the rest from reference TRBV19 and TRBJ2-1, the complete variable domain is DGGITQSPKYLFRKEGQNVTLSCEQNLNHDAMYWYRQDPGQGLRLIYYSQIVNDFQKGDIAEGYSVSREKKESFPLTVTSAQKNPTAFYLCASSGLMLEQFFGPGTRLTVL.

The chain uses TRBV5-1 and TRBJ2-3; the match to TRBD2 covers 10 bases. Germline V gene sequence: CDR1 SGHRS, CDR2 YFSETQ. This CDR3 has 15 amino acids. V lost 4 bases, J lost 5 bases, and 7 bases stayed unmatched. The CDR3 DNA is TGCGCCAGCAGCGGGGGACTAGCGTCGAAAGATACGCAGTATTTT. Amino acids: CASSGGLASKDTQYF.

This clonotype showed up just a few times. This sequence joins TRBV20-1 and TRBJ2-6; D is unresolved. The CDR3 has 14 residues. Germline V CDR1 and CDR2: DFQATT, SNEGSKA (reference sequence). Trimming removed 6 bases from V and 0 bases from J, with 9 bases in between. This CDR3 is CSAPDSSGANVLTF. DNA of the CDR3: TGCAGTGCCCCAGATAGCTCTGGGGCCAACGTCCTGACTTTC.

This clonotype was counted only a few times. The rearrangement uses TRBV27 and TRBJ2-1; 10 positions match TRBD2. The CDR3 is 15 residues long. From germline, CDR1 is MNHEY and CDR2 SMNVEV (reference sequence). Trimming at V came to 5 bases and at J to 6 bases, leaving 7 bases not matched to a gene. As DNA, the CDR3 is TGTGCCAGCAGTCGCGGGACTAGCGAGGTCAATGAGCAGTTCTTC. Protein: CASSRGTSEVNEQFF.

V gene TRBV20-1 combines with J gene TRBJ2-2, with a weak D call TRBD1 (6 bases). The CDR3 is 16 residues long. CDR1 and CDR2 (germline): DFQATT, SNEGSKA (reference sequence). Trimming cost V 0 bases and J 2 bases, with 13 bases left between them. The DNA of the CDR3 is TGCAGTGCTAGAGATATGGCAGGGGCAAACACCGGGGAGCTGTTTTTT. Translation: CSARDMAGANTGELFF.

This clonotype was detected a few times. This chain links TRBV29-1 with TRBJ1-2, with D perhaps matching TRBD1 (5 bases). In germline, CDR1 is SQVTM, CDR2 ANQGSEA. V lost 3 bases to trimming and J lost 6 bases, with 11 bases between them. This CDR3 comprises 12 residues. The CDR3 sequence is CSVDGRVDGYTF. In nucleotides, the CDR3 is TGCAGCGTTGATGGCAGGGTCGATGGCTACACCTTC.

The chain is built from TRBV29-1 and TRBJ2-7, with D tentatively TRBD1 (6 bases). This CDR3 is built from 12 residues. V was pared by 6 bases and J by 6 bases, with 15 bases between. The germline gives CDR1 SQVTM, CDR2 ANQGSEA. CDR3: CSVAVSRGEQYF. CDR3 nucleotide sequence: TGCAGCGTCGCCGTTTCCAGGGGCGAGCAGTACTTC.

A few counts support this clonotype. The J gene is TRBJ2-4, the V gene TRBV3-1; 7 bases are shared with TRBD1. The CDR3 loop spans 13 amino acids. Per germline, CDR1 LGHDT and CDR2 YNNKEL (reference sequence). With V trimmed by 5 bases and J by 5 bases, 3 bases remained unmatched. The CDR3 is CASSWDSQNIQYF. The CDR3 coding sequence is TGTGCCAGCAGCTGGGACAGCCAAAACATTCAGTACTTC.

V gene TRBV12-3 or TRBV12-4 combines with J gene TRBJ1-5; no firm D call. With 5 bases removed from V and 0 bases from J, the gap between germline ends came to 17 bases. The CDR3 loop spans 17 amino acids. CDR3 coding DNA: TGTGCCAGCAGTCACCCCGGGATATCCGATAGCAATCAGCCCCAGCATTTT. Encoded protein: CASSHPGISDSNQPQHF.

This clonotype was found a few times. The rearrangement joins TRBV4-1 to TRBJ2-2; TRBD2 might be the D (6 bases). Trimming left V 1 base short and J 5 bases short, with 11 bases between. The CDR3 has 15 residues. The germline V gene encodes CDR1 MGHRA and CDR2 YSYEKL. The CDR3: CASSQGRGLTGELFF. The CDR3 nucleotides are TGCGCCAGCAGCCAAGGGCGGGGACTGACCGGGGAGCTGTTTTTT.

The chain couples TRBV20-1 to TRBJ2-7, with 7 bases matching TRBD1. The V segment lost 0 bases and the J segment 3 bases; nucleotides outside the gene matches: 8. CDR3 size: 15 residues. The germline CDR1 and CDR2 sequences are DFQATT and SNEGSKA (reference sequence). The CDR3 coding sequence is TGCAGTGCTAGAGATCGCAGGGGGTCCTTCTACGAGCAGTACTTC. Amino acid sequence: CSARDRRGSFYEQYF.

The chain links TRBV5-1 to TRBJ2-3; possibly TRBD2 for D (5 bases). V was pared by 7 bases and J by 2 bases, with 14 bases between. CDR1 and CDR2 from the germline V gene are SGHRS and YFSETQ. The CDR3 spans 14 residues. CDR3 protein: CASSAEAYTDTQYF. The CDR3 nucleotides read TGCGCCAGCTCGGCGGAGGCTTACACAGATACGCAGTATTTT.

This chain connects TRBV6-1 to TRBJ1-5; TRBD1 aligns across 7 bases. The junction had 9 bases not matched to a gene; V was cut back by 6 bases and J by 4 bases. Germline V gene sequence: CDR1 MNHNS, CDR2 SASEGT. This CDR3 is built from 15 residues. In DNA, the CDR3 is TGTGCCAGCAGCAAATGGGGGACAGCAAATCAGCCCCAGCATTTT. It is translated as CASSKWGTANQPQHF.

The CDR3 DNA reads TGCGCCAGCAGCCCGGACATCGTCTCTGAAGCTTTCTTT. It codes for CASSPDIVSEAFF. The genes are TRBV5-1 and TRBJ1-1; D might be TRBD1 (5 bases). The V and J ends lost 4 bases and 6 bases respectively, with 13 bases between them. The germline V gene has CDR1 SGHRS and CDR2 YFSETQ. The CDR3 contains 13 residues.

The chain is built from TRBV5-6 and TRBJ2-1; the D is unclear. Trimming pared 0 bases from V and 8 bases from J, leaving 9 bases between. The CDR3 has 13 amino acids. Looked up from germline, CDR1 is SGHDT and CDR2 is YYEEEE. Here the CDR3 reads CASSLADPYEQFF. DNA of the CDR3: TGTGCCAGCAGCTTGGCCGATCCGTATGAGCAGTTCTTC.

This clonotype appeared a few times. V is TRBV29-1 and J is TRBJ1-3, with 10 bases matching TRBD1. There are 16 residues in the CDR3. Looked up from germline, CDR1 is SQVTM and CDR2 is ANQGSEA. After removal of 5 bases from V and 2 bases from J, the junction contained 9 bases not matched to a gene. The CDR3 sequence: CSVRTGGVGAGNTIYF. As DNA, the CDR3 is TGCAGCGTTCGGACAGGGGGAGTAGGAGCTGGAAACACCATATATTTT.

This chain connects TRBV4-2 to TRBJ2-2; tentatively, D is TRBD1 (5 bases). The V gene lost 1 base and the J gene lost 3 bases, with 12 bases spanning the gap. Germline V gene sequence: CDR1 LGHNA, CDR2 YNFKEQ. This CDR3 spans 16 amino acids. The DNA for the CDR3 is TGTGCCAGCAGCCAAGTACCGACAGCCTACACCGGGGAGCTGTTTTTT. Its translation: CASSQVPTAYTGELFF.

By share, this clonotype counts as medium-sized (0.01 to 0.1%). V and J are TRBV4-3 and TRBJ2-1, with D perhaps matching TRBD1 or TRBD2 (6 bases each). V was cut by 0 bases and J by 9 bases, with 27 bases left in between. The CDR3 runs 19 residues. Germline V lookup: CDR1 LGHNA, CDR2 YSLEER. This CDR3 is CASSQDSYLSRGRSSEQFF. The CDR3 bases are TGCGCCAGCAGCCAAGACTCCTACCTTAGCCGGGGGCGAAGCAGTGAGCAGTTCTTC.